The 22 T cell receptor beta chains in this list originate from one sample, sequenced in a study of EBV T-cell therapy then PD-1 blockade in nasopharyngeal carcinoma. These TCRs are of unknown antigen specificity. Stated treatment: AdE1-LMPpoly-expanded autologous EBV-specific T-cell therapy followed by anti-PD-1 nivolumab. Only in-frame clones appear in the TCRdb table, and some are missing; sequencing was by immunoSEQ multiplex PCR. The sample records about 24,000 clones, 84% being singletons. Material: CD8+ T cells from blood, obtained at day 61 from a patient whose treatment included autologous EBV-specific T cells and nivolumab. These receptors came from a man aged 35-49 years with nasopharyngeal carcinoma.

This rearrangement joins TRBV20-1 to TRBJ1-2; D remains ambiguous. Trimming cost V 6 bases and J 4 bases, with 6 bases left between them. Germline lookup yields CDR1 DFQATT and CDR2 SNEGSKA (reference sequence). This CDR3 is 10 amino acids long. DNA for the CDR3: TGCAGTGCATGGGGCTATGGCTACACCTTC. Translating gives CSAWGYGYTF.

V and J are TRBV19 and TRBJ2-3; D possibly corresponds to TRBD2 (5 bases). The CDR3 consists of 16 residues. Trimming removed 7 bases from V and 2 bases from J, with 19 bases in between. The V gene's germline CDR1 is LNHDA and CDR2 SQIVND (reference sequence). The CDR3 loop reads CASMPLEGWDTDTQYF. The CDR3 coding sequence is TGTGCCAGTATGCCGTTAGAGGGATGGGACACAGATACGCAGTATTTT.

The chain employs TRBV7-9 and TRBJ2-7; 9 bases map to TRBD1. This CDR3 is built from 15 residues. V lost 11 bases, J lost 1 base, and 12 bases stayed unmatched. Looked up from germline, CDR1 is SEHNR and CDR2 is FQNEAQ (reference sequence). The CDR3 DNA reads as TGTGCCCTCGATGACAGGGGGTCGGTGTCCTACGAGCAGTACTTC. Translation gives CALDDRGSVSYEQYF.

The chain joins TRBV20-1 to TRBJ2-3; no clear D. V lost 3 bases to trimming and J lost 4 bases, with 8 bases between them. The CDR3 has 12 amino acids. CDR1 and CDR2 from the germline V gene are DFQATT and SNEGSKA (reference sequence). CDR3 region: CSASYIPDTQYF. For the CDR3, the DNA is TGCAGTGCTAGTTATATCCCAGATACGCAGTATTTT.

The chain employs TRBV27 and TRBJ1-5; TRBD1 might be the D (5 bases). The germline V and J ends were trimmed by 6 bases and 4 bases, with 19 bases remaining between them. The CDR3 contains 16 residues. Germline values: CDR1 MNHEY, CDR2 SMNVEV (reference sequence). CDR3 in DNA: TGTGCCAGCAGCTTTTCGACCGGGACGGAGAATCAGCCCCAGCATTTT. It specifies CASSFSTGTENQPQHF.

This clone is a singleton in its sample. The chain has TRBV4-1 and TRBJ2-3; D not resolved. Germline CDR1 MGHRA, CDR2 YSYEKL. V lost 4 bases to trimming and J lost 6 bases, with 8 bases between them. CDR3 length: 12 amino acids. The CDR3 sequence is CASSPRLDTQYF. In DNA form, the CDR3 reads TGCGCCAGCAGCCCACGGTTGGATACGCAGTATTTT.

The gene calls are TRBV7-9 and TRBJ2-1, with 10 nucleotides matching TRBD1. Germline V gene sequence: CDR1 SEHNR, CDR2 FQNEAQ (reference sequence). This CDR3 contains 17 residues. Trimming removed 0 bases from V and 5 bases from J; junction bases left unmatched: 7. CDR3 sequence (DNA): TGTGCCAGCAGCTTAGCGTGGACAGGGGGACCTCACAATGAGCAGTTCTTC. This sequence encodes CASSLAWTGGPHNEQFF.

V and J are TRBV9 and TRBJ2-5; D remains unclear. Trimming removed 4 bases at V and 1 base at J, with 14 bases between. The CDR3 runs to 15 residues. The germline CDR1 and CDR2 sequences are SGDLS and YYNGEE. In DNA, the CDR3 is TGTGCCAGCAGCCCAGGCAGGTATCTCCAAGAGACCCAGTACTTC. Protein sequence: CASSPGRYLQETQYF.

The genes are TRBV5-1 and TRBJ2-6; D possibly matches TRBD1 or TRBD2 (5 bases each). This CDR3 contains 18 residues. Between the trimmed V and J ends, which lost 2 bases and 0 bases, there was a span of 15 bases. Germline CDR1 is SGHRS and CDR2 is YFSETQ. The CDR3 sequence is CASSFRGLIRSGANVLTF. CDR3 bases: TGCGCCAGCAGCTTCCGGGGCCTCATTCGCTCTGGGGCCAACGTCCTGACTTTC.

This clone was recorded many times. The CDR3 loop is CASSAHSGQPQHF. The CDR3 nucleotides are TGTGCCAGTAGTGCTCACAGCGGCCAGCCCCAGCATTTT. The J gene is TRBJ1-5, the V gene TRBV19; no definite D call. This CDR3 contains 13 residues. Trimming removed 5 bases from V and 7 bases from J, with 12 bases in between. CDR1 is LNHDA and CDR2 is SQIVND in the germline V gene (reference sequence).

V is TRBV4-3 and J is TRBJ2-1, with D perhaps being TRBD1 or TRBD2 (7 bases each). CDR3 length equals 18 residues. Germline V gene sequence: CDR1 LGHNA, CDR2 YSLEER. V lost 0 bases, J lost 5 bases, and 20 bases lay in between. The CDR3 sequence: CASSQDRGRGRGDNEQFF. Written as DNA, the CDR3 is TGCGCCAGCAGCCAAGATCGGGGGAGGGGGCGCGGGGACAATGAGCAGTTCTTC.

The V gene is TRBV3-1 (or the pseudogene TRBV3-2), the J gene TRBJ2-2; D remains unclear. Trimming stripped 1 base from V and 4 bases from J, with 16 bases between. The CDR3 has 17 amino acids. Germline V gene data show CDR1 as LGHDT and CDR2 as YNNKEL (reference sequence). The CDR3 is CASSQVGRFLGTGELFF. The CDR3 DNA follows: TGTGCCAGCAGCCAAGTTGGCAGATTTTTAGGCACCGGGGAGCTGTTTTTT.

The J gene is TRBJ2-7, the V gene TRBV28; TRBD1 agrees at 11 bases. Germline CDR1 is MDHEN and CDR2 is SYDVKM. This CDR3 has 15 residues. Trimming at V came to 5 bases and at J to 3 bases, leaving 6 bases not matched to a gene. The CDR3 DNA reads TGTGCCAGCAGTCCCCCGGGACAGGGGGTCTACGAGCAGTACTTC. Its translation is CASSPPGQGVYEQYF.

This rearrangement joins TRBV9 to TRBJ1-2; perhaps TRBD1 as D (6 bases). Germline lookup yields CDR1 SGDLS and CDR2 YYNGEE. Between the trimmed V and J ends, which lost 3 bases and 4 bases, there was a span of 10 bases. This CDR3 has 13 residues. The CDR3 reads CASSDRESYGYTF. CDR3 nucleotide sequence: TGTGCCAGCAGCGACAGGGAGAGCTATGGCTACACCTTC.

The rearrangement links TRBV28 to TRBJ1-1; D might be TRBD1 (5 bases). The CDR3 extends over 12 amino acids. V gave up 8 bases and J gave up 10 bases, with 17 bases separating them. Germline CDR1 MDHEN, CDR2 SYDVKM. The DNA for the CDR3 is TGTGCCAGCGGTGTTGGGGGGTGGGGAGCTTTCTTT. Protein product: CASGVGGWGAFF. The full variable domain, completed using reference TRBV28 and TRBJ1-1, is DVKVTQSSRYLVKRTGEKVFLECVQDMDHENMFWYRQDPGLGLRLIYFSYDVKMKEKGDIPEGYSVSREKKERFSLILESASTNQTSMYLCASGVGGWGAFFGQGTRLTVV.

This chain uses TRBV6-2 or TRBV6-3 with TRBJ1-1, with 7 bases identical to TRBD1. With 5 bases clipped from V and 2 bases from J, the junction kept 5 bases outside the gene matches. The CDR3 loop spans 14 amino acids. Germline lookup yields CDR1 MNHEY and CDR2 SVGEGT. CDR3 sequence (DNA): TGTGCCAGCAGTATTTACAGGGGAAACACTGAAGCTTTCTTT. As protein: CASSIYRGNTEAFF.

Details on this clone: Other DNA sequences in this specimen translate into the identical CDR3. The CDR3 nucleotides are TGTGCCAGCAGCGTAGGGACCGGGGAGCTGTTTTTT. Encoded protein: CASSVGTGELFF. This rearrangement joins TRBV9 to TRBJ2-2; D is unresolved. Germline loops: CDR1 SGDLS, CDR2 YYNGEE. The CDR3 consists of 12 residues. The V end lost 0 bases, the J end lost 5 bases, and 2 bases lay between the germline ends.

J is TRBJ2-7 and V is TRBV18; D is tentatively TRBD1 or TRBD2 (5 bases each). Germline CDR1 and CDR2: KGHSH and LQKENI. V lost 3 bases and J lost 0, with 12 bases in between. The CDR3 runs to 15 residues. The CDR3 here is CASSPGTASSYEQYF. DNA of the CDR3: TGTGCCAGCTCACCTGGGACGGCAAGCTCCTACGAGCAGTACTTC. Full variable domain (outside the CDR3, taken from reference TRBV18 and TRBJ2-7): NAGVMQNPRHLVRRRGQEARLRCSPMKGHSHVYWYRQLPEEGLKFMVYLQKENIIDESGMPKERFSAEFPKEGPSILRIQQVVRGDSAAYFCASSPGTASSYEQYFGPGTRLTVT.

The V gene is TRBV4-1, the J gene TRBJ1-2; TRBD1 is a possible D gene (5 bases). CDR1 MGHRA and CDR2 YSYEKL come from the germline V gene. Trimming left V 3 bases short and J 2 bases short, with 10 bases between. The CDR3 sequence is 14 residues long. CDR3 in amino acids: CASSHRAANYGYTF. The CDR3 bases are TGCGCCAGCAGCCACAGGGCGGCGAACTATGGCTACACCTTC.

The CDR3: CSVVRPWGTQYF. The CDR3 nucleotides are TGCAGCGTTGTGAGACCCTGGGGGACCCAGTACTTC. The genes are TRBV29-1 and TRBJ2-5; D not certain. The germline CDR1 and CDR2 sequences are SQVTM and ANQGSEA. CDR3 length equals 12 residues. V dropped 4 bases and J dropped 7 bases, with 13 bases sitting between them.

The chain links TRBV6-4 to TRBJ2-1; the match to TRBD1 covers 7 bases. The V gene end was trimmed by 5 bases and the J gene end by 4 bases; junction bases not matched to a gene: 5. CDR3 length equals 14 residues. Germline V CDR1 and CDR2: MRHNA, SNTAGT. The CDR3, as DNA: TGTGCCAGCAGTCTGTGGACAGGTTACAATGAGCAGTTCTTC. Its protein is CASSLWTGYNEQFF.

The J gene is TRBJ1-5, the V gene TRBV23-1; D not certain. TRBV23-1 is an ORF, with its function uncertain. Deletions cut 0 bases from V and 2 bases from J, with 5 bases between. The CDR3 runs to 14 residues. The CDR3 coding sequence is TGCGCCAGCAGTCAATCTGGTCGCAATCAGCCCCAGCATTTT. It codes for CASSQSGRNQPQHF.